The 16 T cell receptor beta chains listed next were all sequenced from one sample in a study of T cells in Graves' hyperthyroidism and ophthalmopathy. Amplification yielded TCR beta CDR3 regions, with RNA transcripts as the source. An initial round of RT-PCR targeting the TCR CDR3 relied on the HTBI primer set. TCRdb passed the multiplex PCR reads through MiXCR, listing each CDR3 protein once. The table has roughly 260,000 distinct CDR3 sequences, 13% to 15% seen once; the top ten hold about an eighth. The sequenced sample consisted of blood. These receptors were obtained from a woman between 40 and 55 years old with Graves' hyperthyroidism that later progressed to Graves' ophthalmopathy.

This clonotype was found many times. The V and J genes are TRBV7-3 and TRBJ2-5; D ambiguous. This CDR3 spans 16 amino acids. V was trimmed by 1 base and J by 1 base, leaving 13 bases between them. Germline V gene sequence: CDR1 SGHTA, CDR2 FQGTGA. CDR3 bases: TGTGCCAGCAGCTTAAGCGTGGGCAGACCCCAAGAGACCCAGTACTTC. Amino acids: CASSLSVGRPQETQYF.

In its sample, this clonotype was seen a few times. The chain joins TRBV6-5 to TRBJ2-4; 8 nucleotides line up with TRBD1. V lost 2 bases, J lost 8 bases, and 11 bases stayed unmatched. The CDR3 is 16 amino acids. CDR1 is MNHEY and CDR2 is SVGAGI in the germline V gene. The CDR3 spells CASSYARGTTGDIQYF. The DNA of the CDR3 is TGTGCCAGCAGTTACGCGCGGGGCACGACAGGGGACATTCAGTACTTC.

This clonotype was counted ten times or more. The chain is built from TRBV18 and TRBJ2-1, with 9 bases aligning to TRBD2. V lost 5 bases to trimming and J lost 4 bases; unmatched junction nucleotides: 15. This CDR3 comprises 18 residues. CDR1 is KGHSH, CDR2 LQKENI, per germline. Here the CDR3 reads CASSSYNGLAGRYNEQFF. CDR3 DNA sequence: TGTGCCAGCTCATCCTACAACGGGCTAGCGGGAAGGTACAATGAGCAGTTCTTC.

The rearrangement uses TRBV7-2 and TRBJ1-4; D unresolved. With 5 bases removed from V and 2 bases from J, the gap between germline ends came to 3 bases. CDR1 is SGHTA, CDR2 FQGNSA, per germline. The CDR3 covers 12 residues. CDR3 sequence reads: CASSETNEKLFF. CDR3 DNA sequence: TGTGCCAGCAGCGAGACTAATGAAAAACTGTTTTTT.

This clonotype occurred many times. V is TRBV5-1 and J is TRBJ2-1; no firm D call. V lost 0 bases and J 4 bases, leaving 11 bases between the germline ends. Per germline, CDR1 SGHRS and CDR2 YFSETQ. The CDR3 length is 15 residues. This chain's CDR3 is CASSLELVLYNEQFF. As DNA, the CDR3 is TGCGCCAGCAGCTTGGAGCTCGTTCTTTACAATGAGCAGTTCTTC.

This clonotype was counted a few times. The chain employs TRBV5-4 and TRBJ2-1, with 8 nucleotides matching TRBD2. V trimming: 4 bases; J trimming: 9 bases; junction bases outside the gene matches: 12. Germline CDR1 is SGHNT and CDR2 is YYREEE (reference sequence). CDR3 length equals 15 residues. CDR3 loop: CASSPGTRSAAEQFF. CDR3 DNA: TGTGCCAGCAGCCCCGGGACTAGATCCGCGGCTGAGCAGTTCTTC.

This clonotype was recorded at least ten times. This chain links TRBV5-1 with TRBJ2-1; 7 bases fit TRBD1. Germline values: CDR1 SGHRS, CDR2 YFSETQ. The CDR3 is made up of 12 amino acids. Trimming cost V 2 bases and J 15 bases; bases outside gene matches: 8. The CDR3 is CASSFQTGDRFF. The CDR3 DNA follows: TGCGCCAGCAGCTTTCAAACAGGGGACCGGTTCTTC.

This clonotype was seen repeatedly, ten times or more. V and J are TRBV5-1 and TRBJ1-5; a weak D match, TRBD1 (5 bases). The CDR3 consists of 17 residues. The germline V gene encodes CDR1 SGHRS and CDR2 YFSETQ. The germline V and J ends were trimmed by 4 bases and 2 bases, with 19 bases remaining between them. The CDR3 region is CASSPGPRGSGNQPQHF. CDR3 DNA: TGCGCCAGCAGCCCCGGGCCTCGGGGCTCTGGCAATCAGCCCCAGCATTTT.

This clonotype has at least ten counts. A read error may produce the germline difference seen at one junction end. The CDR3 protein is CTSSLKQEQFF. Here the CDR3 DNA reads TGCACCAGCAGCTTGAAGCAGGAGCAGTTCTTC. V and J are TRBV5-1 and TRBJ2-1, with no clear D. From germline, CDR1 is SGHRS and CDR2 YFSETQ. The CDR3 spans 11 residues.

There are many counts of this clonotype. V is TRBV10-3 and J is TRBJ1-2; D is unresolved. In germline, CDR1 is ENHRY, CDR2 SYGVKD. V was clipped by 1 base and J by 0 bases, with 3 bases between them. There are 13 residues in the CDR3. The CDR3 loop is CAISEFSNYGYTF. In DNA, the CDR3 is TGTGCCATCAGTGAGTTTTCTAACTATGGCTACACCTTC.

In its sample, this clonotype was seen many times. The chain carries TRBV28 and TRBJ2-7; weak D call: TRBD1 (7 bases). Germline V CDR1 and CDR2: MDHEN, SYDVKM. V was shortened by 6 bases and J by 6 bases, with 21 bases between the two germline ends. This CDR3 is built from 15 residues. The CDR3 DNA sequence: TGTGCCAGCAGCTCCAGGGGGGACTGGACATCCGAGCAGTACTTC. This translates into CASSSRGDWTSEQYF. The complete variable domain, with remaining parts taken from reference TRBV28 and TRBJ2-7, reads DVKVTQSSRYLVKRTGEKVFLECVQDMDHENMFWYRQDPGLGLRLIYFSYDVKMKEKGDIPEGYSVSREKKERFSLILESASTNQTSMYLCASSSRGDWTSEQYFGPGTRLTVT.

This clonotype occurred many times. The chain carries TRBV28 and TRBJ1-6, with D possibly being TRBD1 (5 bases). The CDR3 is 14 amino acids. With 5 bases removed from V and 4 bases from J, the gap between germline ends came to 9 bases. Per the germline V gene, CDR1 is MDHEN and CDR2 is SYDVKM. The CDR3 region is CASSTQGYNSPLHF. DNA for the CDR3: TGTGCCAGCAGTACCCAGGGATATAATTCACCCCTCCACTTT.

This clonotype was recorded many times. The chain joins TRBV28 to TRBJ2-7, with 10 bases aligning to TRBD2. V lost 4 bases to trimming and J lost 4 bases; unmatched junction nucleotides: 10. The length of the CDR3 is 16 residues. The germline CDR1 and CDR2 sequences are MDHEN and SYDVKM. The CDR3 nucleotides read TGTGCCAGCAGTTCCTCCGCGGCTAGCGGGAGTTACGAGCAGTACTTC. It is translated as CASSSSAASGSYEQYF.

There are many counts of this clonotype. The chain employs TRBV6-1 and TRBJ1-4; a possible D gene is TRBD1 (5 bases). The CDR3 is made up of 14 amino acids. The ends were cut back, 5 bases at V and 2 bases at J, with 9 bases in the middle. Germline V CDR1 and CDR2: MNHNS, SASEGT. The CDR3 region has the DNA TGTGCCAGCAGTCTCAGGGCGACTAATGAAAAACTGTTTTTT. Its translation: CASSLRATNEKLFF.

The CDR3, as DNA: TGTGCCAGCAGCTTAGGTAGCGGGAGGGCCCCGACCCAGTACTTC. Translating gives CASSLGSGRAPTQYF. The chain recombines TRBV11-2 with TRBJ2-5, with 11 bases identical to TRBD2. This CDR3 has 15 residues. Germline V CDR1 and CDR2: SGHAT, FQNNGV. V was pared by 1 base and J by 7 bases, with 5 bases of the junction left unmatched.

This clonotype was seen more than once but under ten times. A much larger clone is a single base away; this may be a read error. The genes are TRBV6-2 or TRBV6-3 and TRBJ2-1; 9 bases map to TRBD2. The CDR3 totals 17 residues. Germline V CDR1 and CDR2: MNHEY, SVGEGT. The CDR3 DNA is TGTGCCAGCAGTCTGGGCCTAGCGGGGAGTAGGAACAATGGGCAGTTCTTC. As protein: CASSLGLAGSRNNGQFF.